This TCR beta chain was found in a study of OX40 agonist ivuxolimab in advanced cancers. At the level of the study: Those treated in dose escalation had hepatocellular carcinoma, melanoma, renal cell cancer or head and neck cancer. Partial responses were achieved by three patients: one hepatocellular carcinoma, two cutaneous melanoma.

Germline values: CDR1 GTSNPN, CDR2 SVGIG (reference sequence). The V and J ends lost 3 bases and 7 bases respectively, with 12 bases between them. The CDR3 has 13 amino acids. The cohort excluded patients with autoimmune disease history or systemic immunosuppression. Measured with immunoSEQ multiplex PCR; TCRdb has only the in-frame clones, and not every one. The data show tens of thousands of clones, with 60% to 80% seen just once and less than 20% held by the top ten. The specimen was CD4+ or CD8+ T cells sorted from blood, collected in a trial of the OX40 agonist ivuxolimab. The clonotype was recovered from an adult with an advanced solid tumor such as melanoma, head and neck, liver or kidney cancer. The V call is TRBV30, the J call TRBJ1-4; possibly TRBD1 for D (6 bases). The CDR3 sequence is CAWRGGWGEKLFF. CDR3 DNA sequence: TGTGCCTGGAGAGGGGGGTGGGGTGAAAAACTGTTTTTT. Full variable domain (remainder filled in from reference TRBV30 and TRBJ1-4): SQTIHQWPATLVQPVGSPLSLECTVEGTSNPNLYWYRQAAGRGLQLLFYSVGIGQISSEVPQNLSASRPQDRQFILSSKKLLLSDSGFYLCAWRGGWGEKLFFGSGTQLSVL.